Included here is one T cell receptor beta chain sequence, with context. The antigen is unknown. The CDR3 length is 15 residues. In germline, CDR1 is MNHEY, CDR2 SVGAGI. V was pared by 4 bases and J by 3 bases, with 6 bases of the junction left unmatched. This specimen belongs to a study of cytomegalovirus exposure and HLA in healthy donors. The study's findings and limits: Clusters of TCRs from the first cohort tended to co-occur in the 100 to 150 validation repertoires (as a later analysis found). The study listed some 160 cytomegalovirus-associated TCR beta chains. Most TCR sequences were rare, but some public TCRs occurred in many donors.

Produced via immunoSEQ multiplex PCR; TCRdb's table is partial and in-frame only. The sample yields roughly 59,000 clones, around 93% seen once. The chain has TRBV6-5 and TRBJ1-2; 9 nucleotides agree with TRBD1. The sequencing input was PBMCs. The TCR originated in a woman aged 18-30 years in good health and CMV-seropositive. The CDR3 reads CASSLYRGPDYGYTF. The CDR3 bases are TGTGCCAGCAGTTTGTACAGGGGGCCTGACTATGGCTACACCTTC.